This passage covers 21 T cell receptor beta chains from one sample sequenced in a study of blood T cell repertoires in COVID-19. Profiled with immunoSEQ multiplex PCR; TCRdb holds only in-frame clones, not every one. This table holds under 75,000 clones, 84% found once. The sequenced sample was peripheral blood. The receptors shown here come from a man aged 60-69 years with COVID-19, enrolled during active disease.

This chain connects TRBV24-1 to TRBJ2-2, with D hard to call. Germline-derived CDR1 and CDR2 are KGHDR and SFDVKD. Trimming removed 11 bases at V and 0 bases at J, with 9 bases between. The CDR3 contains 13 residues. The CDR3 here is CANDWTNTGELFF. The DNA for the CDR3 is TGTGCCAACGACTGGACGAACACCGGGGAGCTGTTTTTT.

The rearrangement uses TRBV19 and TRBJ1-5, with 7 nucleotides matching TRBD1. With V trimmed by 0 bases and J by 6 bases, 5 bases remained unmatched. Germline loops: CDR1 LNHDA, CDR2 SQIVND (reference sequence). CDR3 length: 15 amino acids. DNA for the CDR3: TGTGCCAGTAGTATAGATCCAGGGGACAGTCAGCCCCAGCATTTT. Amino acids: CASSIDPGDSQPQHF.

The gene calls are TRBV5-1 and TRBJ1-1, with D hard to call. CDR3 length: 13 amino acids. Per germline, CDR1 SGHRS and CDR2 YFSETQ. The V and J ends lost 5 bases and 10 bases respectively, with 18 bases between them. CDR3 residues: CASRFTDSGAAFF. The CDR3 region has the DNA TGCGCCAGCAGATTCACAGATTCCGGTGCAGCTTTCTTT.

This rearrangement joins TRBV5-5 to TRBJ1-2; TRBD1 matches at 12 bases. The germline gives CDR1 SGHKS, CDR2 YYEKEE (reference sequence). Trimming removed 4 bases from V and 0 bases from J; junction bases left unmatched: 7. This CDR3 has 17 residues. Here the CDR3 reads CASSIPGQGAANYGYTF. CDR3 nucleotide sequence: TGTGCCAGCAGCATCCCGGGACAGGGGGCTGCTAACTATGGCTACACCTTC.

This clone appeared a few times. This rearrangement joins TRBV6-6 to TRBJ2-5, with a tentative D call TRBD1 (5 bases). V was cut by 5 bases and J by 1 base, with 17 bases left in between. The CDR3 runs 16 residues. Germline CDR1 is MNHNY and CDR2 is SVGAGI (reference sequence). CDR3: CASSPFHQGAQETQYF. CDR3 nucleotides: TGTGCCAGCAGTCCTTTTCACCAGGGTGCCCAAGAGACCCAGTACTTC.

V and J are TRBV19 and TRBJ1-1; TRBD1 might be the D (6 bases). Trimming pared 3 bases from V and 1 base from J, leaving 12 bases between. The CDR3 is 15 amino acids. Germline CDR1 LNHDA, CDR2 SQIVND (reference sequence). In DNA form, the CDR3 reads TGTGCCAGTAGTATTAAGGGGGTGACGAACACTGAAGCTTTCTTT. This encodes CASSIKGVTNTEAFF.

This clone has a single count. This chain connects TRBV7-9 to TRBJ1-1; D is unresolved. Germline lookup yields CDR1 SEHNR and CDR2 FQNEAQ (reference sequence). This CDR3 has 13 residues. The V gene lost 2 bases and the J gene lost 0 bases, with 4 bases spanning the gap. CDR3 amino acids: CASSLSVNTEAFF. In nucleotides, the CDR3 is TGTGCCAGCAGCTTATCAGTGAACACTGAAGCTTTCTTT.

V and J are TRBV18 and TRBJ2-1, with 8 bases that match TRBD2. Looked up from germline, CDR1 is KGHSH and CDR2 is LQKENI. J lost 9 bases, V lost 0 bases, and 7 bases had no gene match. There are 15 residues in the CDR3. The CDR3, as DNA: TGTGCCAGCTCACCACCGAACGGGAGGGCCGGTGAGCAGTTCTTC. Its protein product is CASSPPNGRAGEQFF.

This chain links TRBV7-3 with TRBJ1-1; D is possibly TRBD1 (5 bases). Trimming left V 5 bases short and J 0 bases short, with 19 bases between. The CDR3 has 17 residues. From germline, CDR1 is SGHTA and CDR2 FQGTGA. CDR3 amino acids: CASSPRAGVVVNTEAFF. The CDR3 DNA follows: TGTGCCAGCAGCCCACGGGCGGGGGTGGTGGTGAACACTGAAGCTTTCTTT.

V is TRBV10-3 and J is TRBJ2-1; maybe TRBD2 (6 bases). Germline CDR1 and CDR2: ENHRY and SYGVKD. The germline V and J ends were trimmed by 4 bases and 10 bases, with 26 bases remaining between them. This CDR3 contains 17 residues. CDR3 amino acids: CAISVFGASEFSGEQFF. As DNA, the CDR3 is TGTGCCATCAGTGTTTTTGGGGCTAGCGAATTCTCGGGGGAGCAGTTCTTC.

In DNA form, the CDR3 reads TGTGCCACCAGTGATTCGACTAGCGGGGACTTGGATGAGCAGTTCTTC. The encoded protein is CATSDSTSGDLDEQFF. This chain joins TRBV24-1 and TRBJ2-1, with 11 nucleotides matching TRBD2. This CDR3 spans 16 amino acids. Germline values: CDR1 KGHDR, CDR2 SFDVKD. V was pared by 2 bases and J by 8 bases, with 7 bases of the junction left unmatched.

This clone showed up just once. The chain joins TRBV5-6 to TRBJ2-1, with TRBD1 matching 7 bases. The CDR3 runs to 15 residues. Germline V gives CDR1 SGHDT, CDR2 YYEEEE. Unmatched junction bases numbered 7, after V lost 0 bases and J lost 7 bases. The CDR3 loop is CASSLAGTVLNEQFF. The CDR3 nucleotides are TGTGCCAGCAGCTTGGCAGGGACAGTACTTAATGAGCAGTTCTTC.

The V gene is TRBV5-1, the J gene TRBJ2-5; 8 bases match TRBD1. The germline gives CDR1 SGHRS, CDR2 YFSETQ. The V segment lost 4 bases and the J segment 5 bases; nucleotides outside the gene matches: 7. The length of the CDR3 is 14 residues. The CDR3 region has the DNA TGCGCCAGCAGCAACAGGACAGGGAGGGAGACCCAGTACTTC. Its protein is CASSNRTGRETQYF.

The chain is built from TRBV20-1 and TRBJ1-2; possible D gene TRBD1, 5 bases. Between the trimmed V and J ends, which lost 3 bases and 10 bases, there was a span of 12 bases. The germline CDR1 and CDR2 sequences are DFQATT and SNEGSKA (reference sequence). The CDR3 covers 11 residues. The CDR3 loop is CSASISGSYTF. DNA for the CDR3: TGCAGTGCTAGTATATCAGGGTCCTACACCTTC.

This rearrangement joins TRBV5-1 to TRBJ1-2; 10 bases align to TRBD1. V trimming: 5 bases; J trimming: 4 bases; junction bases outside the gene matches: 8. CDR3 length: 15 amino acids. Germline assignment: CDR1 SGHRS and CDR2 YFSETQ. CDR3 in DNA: TGCGCCAGCAGTTCATCCGGGACAGGGGTCTATGGCTACACCTTC. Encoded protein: CASSSSGTGVYGYTF.

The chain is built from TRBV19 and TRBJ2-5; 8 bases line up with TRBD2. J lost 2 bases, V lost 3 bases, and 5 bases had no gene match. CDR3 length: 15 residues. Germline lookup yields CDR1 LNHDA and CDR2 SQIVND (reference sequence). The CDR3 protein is CASSIGGGPQETQYF. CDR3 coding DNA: TGTGCCAGTAGTATCGGGGGGGGGCCACAAGAGACCCAGTACTTC.

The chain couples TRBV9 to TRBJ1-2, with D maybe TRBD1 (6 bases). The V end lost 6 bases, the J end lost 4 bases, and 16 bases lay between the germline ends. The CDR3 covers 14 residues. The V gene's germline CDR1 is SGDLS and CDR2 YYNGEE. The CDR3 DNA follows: TGTGCCAGCACCCAAACAGGGCAGGGCTATGGCTACACCTTC. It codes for CASTQTGQGYGYTF.

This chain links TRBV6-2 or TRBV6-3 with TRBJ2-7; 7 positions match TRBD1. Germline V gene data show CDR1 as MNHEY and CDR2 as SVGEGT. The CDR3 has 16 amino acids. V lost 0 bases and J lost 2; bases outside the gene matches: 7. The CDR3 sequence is CASSYSGQALTYEQYF. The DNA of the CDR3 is TGTGCCAGCAGTTACTCTGGACAGGCACTTACCTACGAGCAGTACTTC.

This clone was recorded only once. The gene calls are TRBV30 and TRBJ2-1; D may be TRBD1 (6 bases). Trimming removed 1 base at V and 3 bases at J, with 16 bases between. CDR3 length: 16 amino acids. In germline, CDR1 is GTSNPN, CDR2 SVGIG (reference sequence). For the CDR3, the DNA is TGTGCCTGGAGTGAAAAGGGACAAACCAACTACAATGAGCAGTTCTTC. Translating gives CAWSEKGQTNYNEQFF.

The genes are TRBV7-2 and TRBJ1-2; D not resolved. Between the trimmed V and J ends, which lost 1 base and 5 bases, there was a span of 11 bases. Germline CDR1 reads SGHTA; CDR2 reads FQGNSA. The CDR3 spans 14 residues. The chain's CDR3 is CASSLVVTEYGYTF. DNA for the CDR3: TGTGCCAGCAGCTTAGTTGTTACAGAATATGGCTACACCTTC.

CDR3 bases: TGTGCCAGCAGCAAAGGTGAGGGGGGGCAGATAAGATGGCCCCAGCATTTT. This encodes CASSKGEGGQIRWPQHF. This chain connects TRBV21-1 to TRBJ1-5. TRBV21-1 is a pseudogene. The CDR3 is 17 amino acids.